These 8 T cell receptor beta chains came from one sample sequenced in a study of T cells after yellow fever vaccination. TCRdb ran MiXCR on the 5' RACE reads and lists one entry per CDR3 protein. Of about 240,000 distinct CDR3 sequences in the sample, about 3.9% were seen once. This material consisted of PBMCs, taken 15 days after the yellow fever booster vaccination. Receptors originate from a man younger than 35 who received the YFV17D yellow fever vaccine.

At least ten counts were recorded for this clonotype. This chain's CDR3 is CASSLGDSSGETQYF. In nucleotides, the CDR3 is TGCGCCAGCAGCTTGGGGGACAGCTCCGGGGAGACCCAGTACTTC. This sequence joins TRBV5-1 and TRBJ2-5, with 7 bases lining up with TRBD1. V lost 0 bases to trimming and J lost 5 bases; unmatched junction nucleotides: 7. The CDR3 loop spans 15 amino acids. Germline V gene data show CDR1 as SGHRS and CDR2 as YFSETQ. The full variable domain, its missing parts supplied by reference TRBV5-1 and TRBJ2-5, is KAGVTQTPRYLIKTRGQQVTLSCSPISGHRSVSWYQQTPGQGLQFLFEYFSETQRNKGNFPGRFSGRQFSNSRSEMNVSTLELGDSALYLCASSLGDSSGETQYFGPGTRLLVL.

The chain recombines TRBV4-1 with TRBJ2-1; 7 positions agree with TRBD2. Germline loops: CDR1 MGHRA, CDR2 YSYEKL. The CDR3 spans 13 residues. Trimming at V came to 8 bases and at J to 4 bases, leaving 5 bases not matched to a gene. The CDR3 bases are TGCGCCAGCGCCAGCGGGGCTTACAATGAGCAGTTCTTC. Protein: CASASGAYNEQFF.

With respect to this clonotype: Given a much more abundant clone one base away, this may be a read error. The genes are TRBV7-2 and TRBJ2-1; D is unclear. Trimming shortened V by 5 bases and J by 6 bases, and 20 bases separated the two germline ends. The length of the CDR3 is 16 residues. Germline V gives CDR1 SGHTA, CDR2 FQGNSA. The CDR3 loop reads CASSPKAETWPNEQFF. CDR3 in DNA: TGTGCCAGCAGCCCGAAAGCCGAGACTTGGCCCAATGAGCAGTTCTTC.

This clonotype was picked up many times. The chain links TRBV6-2 or TRBV6-3 to TRBJ2-3; D is uncertain. The germline CDR1 and CDR2 sequences are MNHEY and SVGEGT. The length of the CDR3 is 16 residues. V gave up 3 bases and J gave up 6 bases, with 19 bases separating them. CDR3 sequence (DNA): TGTGCCAGCAGTTATGTTGCAGGAAAAGGGATCGATACGCAGTATTTT. This gives the protein CASSYVAGKGIDTQYF.

This clonotype was picked up many times. The chain couples TRBV5-1 to TRBJ2-4, with TRBD1 identical over 8 bases. V lost 1 base, J lost 7 bases, and 7 bases stayed unmatched. CDR1 and CDR2 (germline): SGHRS, YFSETQ. This CDR3 is built from 15 residues. DNA for the CDR3: TGCGCCAGCAGCTTGCAGGGGGCGCCTAGGAACATTCAGTACTTC. Translation gives CASSLQGAPRNIQYF.

The table lists this clonotype with many counts. The V call is TRBV29-1, the J call TRBJ2-1; D may be TRBD2 (6 bases). Germline-derived CDR1 and CDR2 are SQVTM and ANQGSEA. This CDR3 contains 16 residues. V lost 1 base to trimming and J lost 2 bases, with 15 bases between them. CDR3 in amino acids: CSVEGSGGGTYNEQFF. CDR3 sequence (DNA): TGCAGCGTTGAAGGCTCTGGTGGGGGGACCTACAATGAGCAGTTCTTC.

The sample holds many counts of this clonotype. The rearrangement joins TRBV27 to TRBJ1-1, with 9 positions matching TRBD1. This CDR3 has 17 amino acids. V shed 8 bases and J 0 bases; nucleotides not matched to a gene: 13. Per germline, CDR1 MNHEY and CDR2 SMNVEV (reference sequence). CDR3 sequence reads: CASGSRTGALMNTEAFF. CDR3 coding DNA: TGTGCCAGCGGATCCCGGACAGGGGCGCTCATGAACACTGAAGCTTTCTTT.

This clonotype showed up many times. This chain uses TRBV30 with TRBJ2-3; D gene uncertain. Trimming cost V 0 bases and J 0 bases, with 4 bases left between them. The CDR3 totals 13 residues. Germline CDR1 and CDR2: GTSNPN and SVGIG (reference sequence). The CDR3 coding sequence is TGTGCCTGGAGTGTCCAGAGCACAGATACGCAGTATTTT. Its translation: CAWSVQSTDTQYF.